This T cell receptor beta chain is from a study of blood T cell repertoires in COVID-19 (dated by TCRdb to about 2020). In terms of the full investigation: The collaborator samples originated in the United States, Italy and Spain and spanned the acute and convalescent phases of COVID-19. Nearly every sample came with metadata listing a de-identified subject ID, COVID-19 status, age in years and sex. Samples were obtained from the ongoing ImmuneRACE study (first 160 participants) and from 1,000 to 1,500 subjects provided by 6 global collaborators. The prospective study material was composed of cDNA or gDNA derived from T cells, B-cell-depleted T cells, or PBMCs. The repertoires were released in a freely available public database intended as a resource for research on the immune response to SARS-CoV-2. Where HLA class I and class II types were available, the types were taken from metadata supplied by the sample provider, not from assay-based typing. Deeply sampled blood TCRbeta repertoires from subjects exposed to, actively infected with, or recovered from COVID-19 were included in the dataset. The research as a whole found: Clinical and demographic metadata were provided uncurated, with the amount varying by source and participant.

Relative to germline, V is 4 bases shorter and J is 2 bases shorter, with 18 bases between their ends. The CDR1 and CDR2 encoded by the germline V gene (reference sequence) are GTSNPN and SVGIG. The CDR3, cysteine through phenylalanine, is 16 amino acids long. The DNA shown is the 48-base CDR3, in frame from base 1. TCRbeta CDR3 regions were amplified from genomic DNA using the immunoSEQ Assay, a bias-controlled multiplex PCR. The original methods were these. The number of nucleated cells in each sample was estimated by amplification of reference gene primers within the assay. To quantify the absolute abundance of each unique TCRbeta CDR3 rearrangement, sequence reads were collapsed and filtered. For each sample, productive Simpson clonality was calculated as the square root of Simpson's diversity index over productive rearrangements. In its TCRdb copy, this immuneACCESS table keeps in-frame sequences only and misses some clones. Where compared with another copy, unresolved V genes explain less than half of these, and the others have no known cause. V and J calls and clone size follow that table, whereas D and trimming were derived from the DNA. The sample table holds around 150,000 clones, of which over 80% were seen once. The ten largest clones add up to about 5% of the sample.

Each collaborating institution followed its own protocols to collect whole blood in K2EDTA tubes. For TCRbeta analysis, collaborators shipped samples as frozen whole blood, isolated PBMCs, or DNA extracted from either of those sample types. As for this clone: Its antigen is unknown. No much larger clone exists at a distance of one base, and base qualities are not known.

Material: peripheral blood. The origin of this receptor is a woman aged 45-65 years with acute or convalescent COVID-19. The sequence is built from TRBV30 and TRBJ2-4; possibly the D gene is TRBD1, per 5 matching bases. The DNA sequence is TGTGCCTGGAACCAAGGGGCAGGGTTAACCAAAAACATTCAGTACTTC. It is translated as CAWNQGAGLTKNIQYF.